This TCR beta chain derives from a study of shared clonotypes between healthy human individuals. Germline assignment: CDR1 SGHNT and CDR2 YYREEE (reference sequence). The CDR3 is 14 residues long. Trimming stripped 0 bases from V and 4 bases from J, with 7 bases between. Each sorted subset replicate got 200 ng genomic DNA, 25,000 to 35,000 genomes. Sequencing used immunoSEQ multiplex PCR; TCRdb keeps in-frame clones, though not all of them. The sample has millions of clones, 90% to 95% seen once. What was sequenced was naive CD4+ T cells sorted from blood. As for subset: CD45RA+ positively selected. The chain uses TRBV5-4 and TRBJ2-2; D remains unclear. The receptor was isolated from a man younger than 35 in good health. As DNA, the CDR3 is TGTGCCAGCAGCTTGGGACCTGGCACCGGGGAGCTGTTTTTT. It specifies CASSLGPGTGELFF.